These 2 T cell receptor beta chains originate from one sample sequenced in a study of cytomegalovirus exposure and HLA in healthy donors. PCR primers comprised 60 Vbeta and 13 Jbeta primers. The repertoire was sequenced with immunoSEQ multiplex PCR; TCRdb's copy has only in-frame clones and lacks some. The top ten clones hold more than 1.5% of a sample with 150,000 to 200,000 clones, around 90% of them seen once. Sequencing was done on a sample of PBMCs. These receptors came from a woman under 30 in good health and CMV-seronegative.

The chain uses TRBV4-2 and TRBJ1-2; D may be TRBD1 (6 bases). Germline V gene lookup returns CDR1 LGHNA and CDR2 YNFKEQ. The CDR3 runs to 19 residues. Trimming left V 0 bases short and J 0 bases short, with 20 bases between. Here the CDR3 reads CASSQEGGTGGPPNYGYTF. CDR3 sequence (DNA): TGTGCCAGCAGCCAAGAGGGGGGAACCGGGGGGCCCCCTAACTATGGCTACACCTTC.

The chain uses TRBV29-1 and TRBJ1-2; 7 bases fit TRBD1. V shed 4 bases and J 0 bases; nucleotides not matched to a gene: 5. The CDR3 consists of 14 residues. Germline loops: CDR1 SQVTM, CDR2 ANQGSEA. The CDR3 here is CSVVNRGPNYGYTF. The CDR3 nucleotides read TGCAGCGTTGTGAACAGGGGACCTAACTATGGCTACACCTTC.